This TCR beta chain emerged from a study of blood T cell repertoires in COVID-19. Study overall: Researchers got acute and convalescent COVID-19 samples from the United States, Italy and Spain.

Seattle enrolled patients during active infection and tracked them longitudinally. TCRdb's table, derived via immunoSEQ multiplex PCR, lists solely in-frame clones and lacks some. The sample carries over 150,000 clones, about 87% recorded once. The receptor's source is a man aged 55 to 69 with COVID-19, enrolled during active disease. Specimen: peripheral blood.

CDR3 coding DNA: TGTGCCAGCAGTTTCGAACTGATGAATGAAAAACTGTTTTTT. As protein: CASSFELMNEKLFF. The V gene is TRBV28, the J gene TRBJ1-4; D call uncertain. This CDR3 has 14 amino acids. Germline lookup yields CDR1 MDHEN and CDR2 SYDVKM. V was shortened by 3 bases and J by 5 bases, with 10 bases between the two germline ends.